This T cell receptor (beta chain) is from a study of radiotherapy plus CTLA-4 blockade in lung cancer. This clone appeared a few times. Its antigen remains unidentified. Profiled with immunoSEQ multiplex PCR; TCRdb holds only in-frame clones, not every one. This table has around 70,000 clones, around 76% appearing once. Study-level results: Among blood TCR repertoires after radiotherapy plus ipilimumab, tumor-derived clones expanded.

The CDR3 loop spans 16 amino acids. CDR1 is SGHTA, CDR2 FQGNSA, per germline. Trimming removed 1 base at V and 10 bases at J, with 22 bases between. This chain links TRBV7-2 with TRBJ1-1; D is possibly TRBD1 (6 bases). The source of this sequence is a human donor with non-small cell lung cancer whose response to radiotherapy plus ipilimumab could not be evaluated. Some clones in this sample may be carry-over from other donors' samples. Specimen: peripheral blood, collected from a patient treated with radiotherapy plus ipilimumab. CDR3 DNA sequence: TGTGCCAGCAGCTTAGATTGGACAGCTACCCTCCCCCCAGCTTTCTTT. This codes for CASSLDWTATLPPAFF.